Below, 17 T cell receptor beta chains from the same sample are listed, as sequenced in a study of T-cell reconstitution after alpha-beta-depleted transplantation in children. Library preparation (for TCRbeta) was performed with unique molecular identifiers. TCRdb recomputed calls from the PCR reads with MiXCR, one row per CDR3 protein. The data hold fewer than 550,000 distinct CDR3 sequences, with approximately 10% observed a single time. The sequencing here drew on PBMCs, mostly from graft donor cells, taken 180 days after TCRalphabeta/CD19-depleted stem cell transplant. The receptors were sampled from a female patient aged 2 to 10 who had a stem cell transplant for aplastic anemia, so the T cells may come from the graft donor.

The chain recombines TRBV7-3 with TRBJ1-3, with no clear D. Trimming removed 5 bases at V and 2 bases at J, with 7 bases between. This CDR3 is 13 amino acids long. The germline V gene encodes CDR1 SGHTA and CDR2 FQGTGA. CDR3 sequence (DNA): TGTGCCAGCAGCCCAGGAACTGGAAACACCATATATTTT. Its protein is CASSPGTGNTIYF.

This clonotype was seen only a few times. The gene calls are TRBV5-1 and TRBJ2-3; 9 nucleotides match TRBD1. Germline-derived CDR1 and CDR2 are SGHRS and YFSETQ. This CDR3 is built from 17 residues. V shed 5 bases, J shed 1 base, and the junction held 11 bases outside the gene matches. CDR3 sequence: CASRFGFRDRGTDTQYF. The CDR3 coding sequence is TGCGCCAGCAGGTTCGGGTTTAGGGACAGGGGCACAGATACGCAGTATTTT.

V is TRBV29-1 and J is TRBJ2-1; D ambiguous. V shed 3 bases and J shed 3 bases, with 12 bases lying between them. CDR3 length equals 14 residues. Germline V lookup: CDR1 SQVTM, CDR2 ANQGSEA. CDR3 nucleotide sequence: TGCAGCGTTGAGGAGAGTCTCAACTACAATGAGCAGTTCTTC. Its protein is CSVEESLNYNEQFF.

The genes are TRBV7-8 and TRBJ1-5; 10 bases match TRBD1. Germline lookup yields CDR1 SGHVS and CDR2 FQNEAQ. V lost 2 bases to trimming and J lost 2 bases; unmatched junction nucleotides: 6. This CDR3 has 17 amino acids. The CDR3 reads CASSLRQGAVGNQPQHF. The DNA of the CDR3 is TGTGCCAGCAGCTTAAGACAGGGGGCAGTTGGCAATCAGCCCCAGCATTTT.

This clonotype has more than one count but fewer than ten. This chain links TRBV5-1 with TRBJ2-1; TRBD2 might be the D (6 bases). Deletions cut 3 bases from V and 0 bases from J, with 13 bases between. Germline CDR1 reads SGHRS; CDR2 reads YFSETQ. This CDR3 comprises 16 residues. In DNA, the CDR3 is TGCGCCAGCAGCTCGGGGGACGGAAGCTCCTACAATGAGCAGTTCTTC. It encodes CASSSGDGSSYNEQFF.

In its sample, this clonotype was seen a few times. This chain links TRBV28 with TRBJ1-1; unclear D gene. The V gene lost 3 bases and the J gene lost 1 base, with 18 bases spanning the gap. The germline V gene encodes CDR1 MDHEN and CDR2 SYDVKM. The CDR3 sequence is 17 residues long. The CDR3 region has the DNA TGTGCCAGCAGTTTGGCGGTTTCGGGATTCAAGAACACTGAAGCTTTCTTT. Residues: CASSLAVSGFKNTEAFF.

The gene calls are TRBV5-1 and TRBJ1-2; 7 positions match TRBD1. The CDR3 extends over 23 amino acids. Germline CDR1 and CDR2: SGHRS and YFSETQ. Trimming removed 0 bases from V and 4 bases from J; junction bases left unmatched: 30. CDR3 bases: TGCGCCAGCAGCTTGGAGGACAGGAGCGTGACGTTATCCTTAGGGTCTCTTACCTATGGCTACACCTTC. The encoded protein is CASSLEDRSVTLSLGSLTYGYTF.

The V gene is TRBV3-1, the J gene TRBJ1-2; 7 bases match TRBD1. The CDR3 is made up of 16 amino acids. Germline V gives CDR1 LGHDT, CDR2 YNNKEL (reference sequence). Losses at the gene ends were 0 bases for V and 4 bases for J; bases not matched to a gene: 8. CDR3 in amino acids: CASSQDGDRAGYGYTF. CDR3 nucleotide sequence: TGTGCCAGCAGCCAAGATGGCGACAGGGCAGGCTATGGCTACACCTTC.

In DNA form, the CDR3 reads TGTGCCAGCTGGGGTCAGGGACTCCTAGCCAAAAACATTCAGTACTTC. It specifies CASWGQGLLAKNIQYF. The chain combines TRBV6-1 with TRBJ2-4, with TRBD2 as a possible D gene (6 bases). The V and J ends lost 8 bases and 0 bases respectively, with 17 bases between them. Per the germline V gene, CDR1 is MNHNS and CDR2 is SASEGT. The CDR3 loop spans 16 amino acids.

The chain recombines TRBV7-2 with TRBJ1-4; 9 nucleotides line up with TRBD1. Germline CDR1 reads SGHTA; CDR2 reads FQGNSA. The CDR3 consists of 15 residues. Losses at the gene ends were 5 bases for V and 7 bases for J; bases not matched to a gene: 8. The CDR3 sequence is CASSPRGTGTEKLFF. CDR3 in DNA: TGTGCCAGCAGCCCAAGGGGGACAGGGACTGAAAAACTGTTTTTT.

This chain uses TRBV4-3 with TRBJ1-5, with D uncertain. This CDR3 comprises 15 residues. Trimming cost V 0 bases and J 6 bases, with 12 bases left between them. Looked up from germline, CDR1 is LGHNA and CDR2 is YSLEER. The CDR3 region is CASSQEGFGGQPQHF. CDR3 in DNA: TGCGCCAGCAGCCAAGAGGGATTTGGAGGTCAGCCCCAGCATTTT.

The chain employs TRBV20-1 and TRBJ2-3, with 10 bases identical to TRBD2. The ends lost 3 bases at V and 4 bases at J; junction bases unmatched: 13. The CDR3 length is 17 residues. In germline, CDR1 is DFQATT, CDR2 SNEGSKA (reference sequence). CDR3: CSARVDGSGRAADTQYF. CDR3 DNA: TGCAGTGCTAGGGTTGACGGAAGCGGGAGGGCGGCAGATACGCAGTATTTT.

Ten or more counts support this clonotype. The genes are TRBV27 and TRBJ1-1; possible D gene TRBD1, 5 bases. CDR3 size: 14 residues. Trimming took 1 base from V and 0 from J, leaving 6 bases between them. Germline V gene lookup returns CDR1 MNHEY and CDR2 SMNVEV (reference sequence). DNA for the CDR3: TGTGCCAGCAGTTTATGGGGACTGAACACTGAAGCTTTCTTT. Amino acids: CASSLWGLNTEAFF.

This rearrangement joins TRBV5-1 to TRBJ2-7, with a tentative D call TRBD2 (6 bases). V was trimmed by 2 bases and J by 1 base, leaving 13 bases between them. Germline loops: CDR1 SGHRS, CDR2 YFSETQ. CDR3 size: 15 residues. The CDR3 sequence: CASSLQSSESYEQYF. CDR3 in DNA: TGCGCCAGCAGCTTACAATCTAGCGAATCCTACGAGCAGTACTTC. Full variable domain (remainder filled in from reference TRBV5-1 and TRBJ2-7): KAGVTQTPRYLIKTRGQQVTLSCSPISGHRSVSWYQQTPGQGLQFLFEYFSETQRNKGNFPGRFSGRQFSNSRSEMNVSTLELGDSALYLCASSLQSSESYEQYFGPGTRLTVT.

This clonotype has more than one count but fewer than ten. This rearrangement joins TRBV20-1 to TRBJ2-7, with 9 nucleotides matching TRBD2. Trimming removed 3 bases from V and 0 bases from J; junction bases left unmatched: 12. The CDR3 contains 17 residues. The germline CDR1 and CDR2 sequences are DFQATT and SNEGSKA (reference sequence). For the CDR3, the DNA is TGCAGTGCTAGTTGCGTGATGGCGGGAGGGCCCTCCTACGAGCAGTACGTC. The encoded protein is CSASCVMAGGPSYEQYV.

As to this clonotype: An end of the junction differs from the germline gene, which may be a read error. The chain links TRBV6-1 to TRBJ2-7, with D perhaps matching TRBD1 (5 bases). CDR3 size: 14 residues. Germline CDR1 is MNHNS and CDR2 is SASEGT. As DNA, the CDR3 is TGTGCCCGCAGGGTTGATCGGGCAGACTACGAGCAGTACTTC. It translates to CARRVDRADYEQYF.

For the CDR3, the DNA is TGTGCCAGCAGTTGGGGGCTAACAGGGAGGTGTGGCTACACCTTC. Its protein product is CASSWGLTGRCGYTF. The gene calls are TRBV27 and TRBJ1-2, with a tentative D call TRBD1 (6 bases). Deletions cut 4 bases from V and 7 bases from J, with 19 bases between. CDR3 length: 15 amino acids. The germline gives CDR1 MNHEY, CDR2 SMNVEV (reference sequence).